This T cell receptor (beta chain) was captured in a study of blood T cell repertoires in COVID-19. Study overall: Collection of acute and convalescent COVID-19 samples took place in the United States, Italy and Spain. Sample material is recorded as cDNA or gDNA derived from T cells, B-cell-depleted T cells, or PBMCs.

Methods used by the authors: Nucleated cell number was recorded as an estimate derived from reference gene primer amplification. Repertoires were generated with immunoSEQ multiplex PCR, while TCRdb's copy carries only in-frame clones and drops some. The V and J calls and clone size come from that table; D and trimming were worked out from the DNA. The sample yields about 410,000 clones, 70% to 90% seen once. The TCR was taken from a woman aged 25 to 45 with active or convalescent COVID-19. Sequenced sample: peripheral blood.

CDR3 sequence reads: CASSPSSHPTGDGNTIYF. CDR3 coding DNA: TGTGCCAGCAGTCCCTCAAGTCACCCGACAGGGGATGGAAACACCATATATTTT. The chain uses TRBV27 and TRBJ1-3, with 8 bases identical to TRBD1. CDR1 and CDR2 (germline): MNHEY, SMNVEV (reference sequence). Losses at the gene ends were 5 bases for V and 3 bases for J; bases not matched to a gene: 15. The CDR3 has 18 residues.